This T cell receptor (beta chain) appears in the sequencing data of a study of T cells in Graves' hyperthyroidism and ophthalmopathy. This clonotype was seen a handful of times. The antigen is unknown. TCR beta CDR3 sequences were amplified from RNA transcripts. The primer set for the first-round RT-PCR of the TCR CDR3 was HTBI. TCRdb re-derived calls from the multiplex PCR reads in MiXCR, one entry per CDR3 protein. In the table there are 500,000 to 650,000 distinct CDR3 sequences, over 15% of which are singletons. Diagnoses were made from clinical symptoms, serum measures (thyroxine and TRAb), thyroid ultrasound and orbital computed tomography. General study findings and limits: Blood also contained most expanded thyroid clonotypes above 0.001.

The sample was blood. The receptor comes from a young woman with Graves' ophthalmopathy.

CDR3 sequence reads: CASSPTALGETQYF. CDR3 nucleotide sequence: TGTGCCAGTAGCCCGACAGCCCTGGGAGAGACCCAGTACTTC. The chain carries TRBV7-2 and TRBJ2-5; maybe TRBD1 (5 bases). The CDR3 sequence is 14 residues long. Germline lookup yields CDR1 SGHTA and CDR2 FQGNSA. Trimming pared 9 bases from V and 4 bases from J, leaving 18 bases between.